These 31 T cell receptor beta chains originate from one sample sequenced in a study of blood T cell repertoires in COVID-19. Using immunoSEQ multiplex PCR, the repertoire was profiled, and TCRdb retains in-frame clones only, with some absent. In the table there are roughly 51,000 clones, 90% of which are singletons. The sample comprised peripheral blood. The source is a man in his 70s with acute or convalescent COVID-19.

The CDR3 sequence: CASSPFGQGRLANTEAFF. In nucleotides, the CDR3 is TGTGCCAGCTCACCATTCGGACAGGGGCGCTTGGCGAACACTGAAGCTTTCTTT. This rearrangement joins TRBV18 to TRBJ1-1, with 9 bases fitting TRBD1. The length of the CDR3 is 18 residues. CDR1 and CDR2 (germline): KGHSH, LQKENI. Germline trimming cut 2 bases from V and 1 base from J; bases unmatched to any gene: 11. The whole variable domain, remainder taken from reference TRBV18 and TRBJ1-1, is NAGVMQNPRHLVRRRGQEARLRCSPMKGHSHVYWYRQLPEEGLKFMVYLQKENIIDESGMPKERFSAEFPKEGPSILRIQQVVRGDSAAYFCASSPFGQGRLANTEAFFGQGTRLTVV.

CDR3 in amino acids: CSVEASGGFGEQFF. DNA for the CDR3: TGCAGCGTTGAGGCTAGCGGGGGCTTCGGTGAGCAGTTCTTC. The chain combines TRBV29-1 with TRBJ2-1; TRBD2 matches 10 bases. Germline trimming cut 3 bases from V and 9 bases from J; bases unmatched to any gene: 8. CDR3 length: 14 amino acids. Germline V gene data show CDR1 as SQVTM and CDR2 as ANQGSEA.

The rearrangement joins TRBV28 to TRBJ1-2; the D is unclear. Germline V gene lookup returns CDR1 MDHEN and CDR2 SYDVKM. The germline V and J ends were trimmed by 1 base and 8 bases, with 14 bases remaining between them. The CDR3 extends over 14 amino acids. The CDR3 DNA reads TGTGCCAGCAGTTTATTCGGCCATCGCGGAGGCTACACCTTC. Translation: CASSLFGHRGGYTF.

The rearrangement links TRBV6-5 to TRBJ1-4, with D possibly matching TRBD1 (5 bases). The CDR3 consists of 14 residues. Trimming cost V 6 bases and J 5 bases, with 13 bases left between them. Germline V CDR1 and CDR2: MNHEY, SVGAGI. The CDR3 DNA reads as TGTGCCAGCAGCCCGGGGACTTTCAATGAAAAACTGTTTTTT. Residues: CASSPGTFNEKLFF.

The chain uses TRBV18 and TRBJ1-1, with D possibly matching TRBD1 (6 bases). Germline CDR1 is KGHSH and CDR2 is LQKENI. The CDR3 consists of 17 residues. The germline V and J ends were trimmed by 1 base and 0 bases, with 15 bases remaining between them. The CDR3: CASSPLDRSKVNTEAFF. In nucleotides, the CDR3 is TGTGCCAGCTCACCACTTGACAGGAGTAAGGTGAACACTGAAGCTTTCTTT.

This clone has only one observation. CDR3 amino acids: CASSLGQYYNSPLHF. In nucleotides, the CDR3 is TGTGCCAGCAGTCTAGGACAGTACTATAATTCACCCCTCCACTTT. The chain recombines TRBV14 with TRBJ1-6; the D gene is possibly TRBD1 (6 bases). The CDR3 covers 15 residues. V gave up 6 bases and J gave up 3 bases, with 12 bases separating them. Germline CDR1 and CDR2: SGHDN and FVKESK.

V and J are TRBV28 and TRBJ1-5; TRBD1 is a possible D gene (6 bases). Germline V gene sequence: CDR1 MDHEN, CDR2 SYDVKM. This CDR3 has 16 amino acids. V shed 2 bases and J shed 5 bases, with 16 bases lying between them. The CDR3 region is CASSLSGRGWDQPQHF. CDR3 in DNA: TGTGCCAGCAGTTTAAGTGGCAGGGGTTGGGATCAGCCCCAGCATTTT.

The rearrangement links TRBV6-5 to TRBJ2-2; weak D call: TRBD2 (6 bases). This CDR3 is 15 amino acids long. V dropped 6 bases and J dropped 7 bases, with 18 bases sitting between them. Germline values: CDR1 MNHEY, CDR2 SVGAGI. This CDR3 reads CASRRSARGGGELFF. The CDR3 nucleotides are TGTGCCAGCAGGCGTAGCGCTCGGGGAGGCGGGGAGCTGTTTTTT.

The chain recombines TRBV20-1 with TRBJ1-2, with D perhaps TRBD1 (5 bases). Deletions cut 3 bases from V and 8 bases from J, with 10 bases between. This CDR3 is 11 amino acids long. From germline, CDR1 is DFQATT and CDR2 SNEGSKA (reference sequence). As DNA, the CDR3 is TGCAGTGCTAGGACAGTCAGCGGCTACACCTTC. Amino acids: CSARTVSGYTF.

This sequence joins TRBV6-2 or TRBV6-3 and TRBJ1-3; D uncertain. The CDR3 is made up of 14 amino acids. Deletions cut 6 bases from V and 0 bases from J, with 9 bases between. CDR1 MNHEY and CDR2 SVGEGT come from the germline V gene. The CDR3 nucleotides are TGTGCCAGCAGCACAGCCTACTCTGGAAACACCATATATTTT. This encodes CASSTAYSGNTIYF.

V gene TRBV5-1 combines with J gene TRBJ2-6, with D maybe TRBD1 (6 bases). The CDR3 sequence is 17 residues long. Trimming stripped 4 bases from V and 0 bases from J, with 14 bases between. Germline V gives CDR1 SGHRS, CDR2 YFSETQ. The CDR3 loop reads CASSQKLGASGANVLTF. CDR3 coding DNA: TGCGCCAGCAGCCAAAAGTTGGGGGCCTCTGGGGCCAACGTCCTGACTTTC.

This chain uses TRBV14 with TRBJ2-1; TRBD2 agrees at 7 bases. V was clipped by 1 base and J by 6 bases; unmatched bases: 6. The CDR3 sequence is 15 residues long. Germline assignment: CDR1 SGHDN and CDR2 FVKESK. CDR3 loop: CASSQGAGVRNEQFF. DNA for the CDR3: TGTGCCAGCAGCCAAGGTGCGGGGGTACGCAATGAGCAGTTCTTC.

The V gene is TRBV19, the J gene TRBJ2-7, with 8 positions matching TRBD1. This CDR3 region has 14 residues. Per germline, CDR1 LNHDA and CDR2 SQIVND (reference sequence). V lost 6 bases and J lost 2; bases outside the gene matches: 6. CDR3 amino acids: CASSRGQGPYEQYF. As DNA, the CDR3 is TGTGCCAGTAGCCGTGGACAGGGACCCTACGAGCAGTACTTC.

This chain links TRBV5-1 with TRBJ1-1, with D possibly TRBD1 on 5 matching bases. Trimming stripped 4 bases from V and 5 bases from J, with 15 bases between. Germline CDR1 and CDR2: SGHRS and YFSETQ. This CDR3 has 14 residues. The CDR3 nucleotides are TGCGCCAGCAGCCCGGGGACCGGGGGGACTGAAGCTTTCTTT. Translation: CASSPGTGGTEAFF.

The count of this clone is one. The chain joins TRBV13 to TRBJ2-3, with TRBD2 matching 8 bases. The CDR3 has 17 residues. CDR1 PRHDT and CDR2 FYEKMQ come from the germline V gene (reference sequence). Trimming cost V 0 bases and J 5 bases; bases outside gene matches: 10. CDR3 bases: TGTGCCAGCAGCTTAGGATCCAGCGGGGGCCCCCAAGATACGCAGTATTTT. The encoded protein is CASSLGSSGGPQDTQYF.

This chain joins TRBV3-1 (or the pseudogene TRBV3-2) and TRBJ2-1; 11 nucleotides line up with TRBD2. CDR1 is LGHDT and CDR2 is YNNKEL in the germline V gene (reference sequence). V shed 6 bases and J 4 bases; nucleotides not matched to a gene: 5. There are 15 residues in the CDR3. CDR3 protein: CASRHSGGAYNEQFF. The CDR3 DNA follows: TGTGCCAGCAGACATAGCGGGGGGGCGTACAATGAGCAGTTCTTC.

V is TRBV15 and J is TRBJ2-7; D is uncertain. Germline V gene data show CDR1 as LNHNV and CDR2 as YYDKDF (reference sequence). Trimming shortened V by 0 bases and J by 2 bases, and 11 bases separated the two germline ends. CDR3 length: 15 residues. DNA for the CDR3: TGTGCCACCAGCAGAGATGTCGGCAGGACCTACGAGCAGTACTTC. It specifies CATSRDVGRTYEQYF. Full variable domain (missing parts from reference TRBV15 and TRBJ2-7): DAMVIQNPRYQVTQFGKPVTLSCSQTLNHNVMYWYQQKSSQAPKLLFHYYDKDFNNEADTPDNFQSRRPNTSFCFLDIRSPGLGDTAMYLCATSRDVGRTYEQYFGPGTRLTVT.

The chain joins TRBV3-1 (or the pseudogene TRBV3-2) to TRBJ2-5; D may be TRBD2 (6 bases). Germline V gene lookup returns CDR1 LGHDT and CDR2 YNNKEL (reference sequence). V was clipped by 5 bases and J by 3 bases, with 16 bases between them. The CDR3 is made up of 15 amino acids. CDR3 in amino acids: CASSAGDSVKETQYF. In nucleotides, the CDR3 is TGTGCCAGCAGCGCTGGGGACTCCGTTAAAGAGACCCAGTACTTC.

The chain has TRBV7-9 and TRBJ1-4; perhaps TRBD1 as D (5 bases). V lost 5 bases and J 4 bases, leaving 17 bases between the germline ends. Looked up from germline, CDR1 is SEHNR and CDR2 is FQNEAQ (reference sequence). The CDR3 spans 16 residues. DNA for the CDR3: TGTGCCAGCAGCCAGGGACGCGGACTAAGTAATGAAAAACTGTTTTTT. Its translation: CASSQGRGLSNEKLFF. The full variable domain, completed using reference TRBV7-9 and TRBJ1-4, is DTGVSQNPRHKITKRGQNVTFRCDPISEHNRLYWYRQTLGQGPEFLTYFQNEAQLEKSRLLSDRFSAERPKGSFSTLEIQRTEQGDSAMYLCASSQGRGLSNEKLFFGSGTQLSVL.

J is TRBJ2-5 and V is TRBV5-5; D not certain. CDR1 and CDR2 from the germline V gene are SGHKS and YYEKEE (reference sequence). Trimming took off 4 bases at V and 0 bases at J, with 13 bases between the two ends. The CDR3 extends over 15 amino acids. Here the CDR3 DNA reads TGTGCCAGCAGCCGACAAGGAACGTACCAAGAGACCCAGTACTTC. Amino acid sequence: CASSRQGTYQETQYF.

V gene TRBV5-1 combines with J gene TRBJ1-4; no clear D gene. Germline assignment: CDR1 SGHRS and CDR2 YFSETQ. V gave up 0 bases and J gave up 7 bases, with 13 bases separating them. The CDR3 contains 15 residues. The CDR3 loop reads CASSLVGSGSEKLFF. CDR3 bases: TGCGCCAGCAGCTTGGTAGGGTCGGGGAGTGAAAAACTGTTTTTT.

The chain's CDR3 is CASSEYLWTGIAFF. For the CDR3, the DNA is TGTGCCAGCAGTGAATACCTTTGGACAGGGATAGCTTTCTTT. The V gene is TRBV6-1, the J gene TRBJ1-1; 8 nucleotides match TRBD1. This CDR3 has 14 amino acids. Germline assignment: CDR1 MNHNS and CDR2 SASEGT. With V trimmed by 2 bases and J by 10 bases, 9 bases remained unmatched.

The chain employs TRBV28 and TRBJ2-1, with 9 bases lining up with TRBD2. Losses at the gene ends were 3 bases for V and 8 bases for J; bases not matched to a gene: 14. This CDR3 contains 17 residues. Germline CDR1 MDHEN, CDR2 SYDVKM. DNA of the CDR3: TGTGCCAGCAGTTTGCCCGACGGGTCTAGCGGGGTCGATGAGCAGTTCTTC. It codes for CASSLPDGSSGVDEQFF.

This chain links TRBV19 with TRBJ2-7; weak D call: TRBD1 (7 bases). Germline assignment: CDR1 LNHDA and CDR2 SQIVND (reference sequence). V was shortened by 5 bases and J by 6 bases, with 14 bases between the two germline ends. This CDR3 spans 13 amino acids. CDR3 loop: CASSPLQGGEQYF. CDR3 DNA: TGTGCCAGTAGTCCTTTGCAGGGGGGCGAGCAGTACTTC.

The J gene is TRBJ2-5, the V gene TRBV6-6; 7 positions agree with TRBD1. The CDR3 length is 14 residues. Germline lookup yields CDR1 MNHNY and CDR2 SVGAGI (reference sequence). J was trimmed by 3 bases and V by 2 bases; bases with no gene match: 3. DNA of the CDR3: TGTGCCAGCAGTTACCCTGGGACAGAAGAGACCCAGTACTTC. Its translation is CASSYPGTEETQYF.

The chain uses TRBV7-8 and TRBJ1-5; the match to TRBD1 covers 7 bases. The CDR3 is 18 residues long. J lost 6 bases, V lost 4 bases, and 18 bases had no gene match. CDR1 is SGHVS, CDR2 FQNEAQ, per germline. The CDR3 bases are TGTGCCAGCAGCTCCGAATTAGGGGGGAACAGGGGAGGTCAGCCCCAGCATTTT. Its protein product is CASSSELGGNRGGQPQHF.

The chain employs TRBV6-2 or TRBV6-3 and TRBJ1-5; D gene ambiguous. This CDR3 is built from 15 residues. Germline V CDR1 and CDR2: MNHEY, SVGEGT. V lost 5 bases and J 3 bases, leaving 14 bases between the germline ends. CDR3 nucleotides: TGTGCCAGCAGTCGCAATACGGGGTCCAATCAGCCCCAGCATTTT. It translates to CASSRNTGSNQPQHF.

The CDR3 loop is CASSRDRGLSGANVLTF. The CDR3 bases are TGTGCCAGCAGTAGGGACAGGGGGCTTTCTGGGGCCAACGTCCTGACTTTC. V is TRBV6-2 or TRBV6-3 and J is TRBJ2-6, with TRBD1 matching over 12 bases. The CDR3 spans 17 residues. Losses at the gene ends were 5 bases for V and 1 base for J; bases not matched to a gene: 3. The germline CDR1 and CDR2 sequences are MNHEY and SVGEGT.

This chain joins TRBV15 and TRBJ1-2, with 7 bases aligning to TRBD1. V lost 1 base, J lost 3 bases, and 11 bases stayed unmatched. The CDR3 extends over 17 amino acids. CDR1 LNHNV and CDR2 YYDKDF come from the germline V gene (reference sequence). CDR3 sequence reads: CATSRVPGQGVDYGYTF. In nucleotides, the CDR3 is TGTGCCACCAGCAGAGTCCCGGGGCAGGGGGTTGACTATGGCTACACCTTC.

This chain links TRBV5-4 with TRBJ2-2; 9 bases line up with TRBD1. Germline CDR1 and CDR2: SGHNT and YYREEE (reference sequence). The CDR3 totals 16 residues. Losses at the gene ends were 4 bases for V and 2 bases for J; bases not matched to a gene: 6. The CDR3, as DNA: TGTGCCAGCAGCGTTTGGGGACAGGGAAACACCGGGGAGCTGTTTTTT. Translated, it gives CASSVWGQGNTGELFF.

This clone was detected a few times. This chain connects TRBV18 to TRBJ1-3; D gene uncertain. This CDR3 has 16 residues. Germline V gene sequence: CDR1 KGHSH, CDR2 LQKENI. Trimming removed 4 bases from V and 1 base from J, with 14 bases in between. In nucleotides, the CDR3 is TGTGCCAGCTCACTACAAACCCAGGAATCTGGAAACACCATATATTTT. Protein sequence: CASSLQTQESGNTIYF.